This T cell receptor beta chain was identified in a study of beta chain features in type 1 diabetes. Whole-study findings and limits: TCRB CDR3s were moderately but significantly shorter in Type 1 diabetes patients in all four CD4+ subsets.

This clone occurred a few times. Its antigen is not known. cDNA synthesis used the whole RNA isolate, giving expressed TCRB sequences. Sequenced by immunoSEQ multiplex PCR; TCRdb stores in-frame clones only, minus some. The profile shows about 740,000 clones, around an eighth of them singletons. The germline gives CDR1 SEHNR, CDR2 FQNEAQ (reference sequence). J gave up 1 base and V 10 bases, and 6 bases lay outside the gene matches. The CDR3 length is 13 residues. The V gene is TRBV7-9, the J gene TRBJ1-1, with 7 bases identical to TRBD1. This TCR derives from a man younger than 35 with type 1 diabetes. The source material was naive CD4+ T cells from blood. The CDR3 coding sequence is TGTGCCACCTCCCCAGGGGGGAACACTGAAGCTTTCTTT. It yields the protein CATSPGGNTEAFF. The variable domain in full, completed from reference TRBV7-9 and TRBJ1-1, reads DTGVSQNPRHKITKRGQNVTFRCDPISEHNRLYWYRQTLGQGPEFLTYFQNEAQLEKSRLLSDRFSAERPKGSFSTLEIQRTEQGDSAMYLCATSPGGNTEAFFGQGTRLTVV.